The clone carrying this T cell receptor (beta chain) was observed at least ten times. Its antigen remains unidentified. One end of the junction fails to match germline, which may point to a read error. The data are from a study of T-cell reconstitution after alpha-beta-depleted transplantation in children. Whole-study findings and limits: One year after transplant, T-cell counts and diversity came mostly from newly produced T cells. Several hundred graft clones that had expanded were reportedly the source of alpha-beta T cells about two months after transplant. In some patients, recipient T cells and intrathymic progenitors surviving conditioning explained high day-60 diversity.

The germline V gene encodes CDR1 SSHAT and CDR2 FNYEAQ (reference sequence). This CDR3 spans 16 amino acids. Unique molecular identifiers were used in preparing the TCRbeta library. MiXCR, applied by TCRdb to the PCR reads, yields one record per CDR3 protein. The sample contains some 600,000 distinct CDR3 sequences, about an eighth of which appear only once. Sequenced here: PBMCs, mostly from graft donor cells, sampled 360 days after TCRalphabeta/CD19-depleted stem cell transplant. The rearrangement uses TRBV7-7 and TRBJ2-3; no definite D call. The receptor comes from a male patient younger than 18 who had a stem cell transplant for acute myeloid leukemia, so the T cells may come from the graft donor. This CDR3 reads CASSPGRLRYQDTQYF. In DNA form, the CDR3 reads TGTGCTAGCAGCCCCGGGCGCTTACGGTATCAGGATACGCAGTATTTT.